This passage covers 27 T cell receptor beta chains from one sample sequenced in a study of Graves' ophthalmopathy and Graves' hyperthyroidism. RNA transcripts yielded amplified TCR beta CDR3 regions. HTBI primers were employed in first-round RT-PCR, then a second-round multiplex PCR followed. Using its own MiXCR run on the multiplex PCR reads, TCRdb lists one record per CDR3 protein. Of roughly 300,000 distinct CDR3 sequences listed, roughly 17% are singletons. The sequencing input was peripheral blood. The receptor set was obtained from an adult man with Graves' ophthalmopathy.

This clonotype was found many times. The chain employs TRBV5-1 and TRBJ1-2; 7 nucleotides agree with TRBD1. The V gene's germline CDR1 is SGHRS and CDR2 YFSETQ. V shed 6 bases and J 8 bases; nucleotides not matched to a gene: 13. The CDR3 is 14 amino acids. CDR3 sequence (DNA): TGCGCCAGCAACGAGGGGCGACAGGGCGGCGGCTACACCTTC. Residues: CASNEGRQGGGYTF.

This clonotype has a count of ten or more. J is TRBJ2-7 and V is TRBV5-6; TRBD2 aligns across 11 bases. V trimming: 5 bases; J trimming: 1 base; junction bases outside the gene matches: 11. Germline loops: CDR1 SGHDT, CDR2 YYEEEE. The CDR3 extends over 17 amino acids. DNA of the CDR3: TGTGCCAGCAGTTCATGGACTAGCGGGTATCGGTCCTACGAGCAGTACTTC. Amino acid sequence: CASSSWTSGYRSYEQYF.

This clonotype was recorded many times. One junction end disagrees with the germline gene, perhaps due to a read error. The chain recombines TRBV7-6 with TRBJ2-2, with D possibly being TRBD1 or TRBD2 (5 bases each). The germline CDR1 and CDR2 sequences are SGHVS and FNYEAQ. The CDR3 loop spans 15 amino acids. CDR3 loop: CASSLARQNAGELFF. The CDR3 bases are TGTGCCAGCAGCCTAGCCCGACAGAACGCCGGGGAGCTGTTTTTT.

The sample holds many counts of this clonotype. The rearrangement joins TRBV5-5 to TRBJ2-5; no firm D call. The CDR3 has 14 amino acids. The V gene lost 1 base and the J gene lost 1 base, with 8 bases spanning the gap. Germline CDR1 is SGHKS and CDR2 is YYEKEE (reference sequence). In DNA form, the CDR3 reads TGTGCCAGCAGCTTGAGGACGGTCCAAGAGACCCAGTACTTC. Translated, it gives CASSLRTVQETQYF.

Only a few counts were recorded for this clonotype. The genes are TRBV5-5 and TRBJ2-2, with D tentatively TRBD1 or TRBD2 (5 bases each). V was shortened by 1 base and J by 7 bases, with 8 bases between the two germline ends. The CDR3 consists of 13 residues. Germline CDR1 is SGHKS and CDR2 is YYEKEE (reference sequence). CDR3 nucleotide sequence: TGTGCCAGCAGCTTGTGGGGGTACGGGGAGCTGTTTTTT. As protein: CASSLWGYGELFF. Filled out from reference TRBV5-5 and TRBJ2-2, the complete variable domain reads DAGVTQSPTHLIKTRGQQVTLRCSPISGHKSVSWYQQVLGQGPQFIFQYYEKEERGRGNFPDRFSARQFPNYSSELNVNALLLGDSALYLCASSLWGYGELFFGEGSRLTVL.

This clonotype showed up just a few times. The chain carries TRBV7-8 and TRBJ2-7; TRBD2 is a possible D gene (7 bases). CDR3 length: 17 amino acids. Trimming shortened V by 4 bases and J by 2 bases, and 21 bases separated the two germline ends. Germline lookup yields CDR1 SGHVS and CDR2 FQNEAQ. CDR3 amino acids: CASSSSGGGQTAYEQYF. The CDR3 DNA sequence: TGTGCCAGCAGCTCCTCGGGAGGTGGACAGACAGCCTACGAGCAGTACTTC. The full variable domain, its missing parts supplied by reference TRBV7-8 and TRBJ2-7, is GAGVSQSPRYKVAKRGQDVALRCDPISGHVSLFWYQQALGQGPEFLTYFQNEAQLDKSGLPSDRFFAERPEGSVSTLKIQRTQQEDSAVYLCASSSSGGGQTAYEQYFGPGTRLTVT.

At least ten counts were recorded for this clonotype. A single base separates this from a much larger clone, so it may be a read error. The V gene is TRBV30, the J gene TRBJ1-1, with TRBD1 matching over 7 bases. The CDR3 is made up of 17 amino acids. Per germline, CDR1 GTSNPN and CDR2 SVGIG (reference sequence). Trimming cost V 3 bases and J 0 bases; bases outside gene matches: 13. The CDR3 DNA reads as TGTGCCTGGAGACAAAGCCGGGACAGCCCCATGAACACTGAAGCTTTCTTT. It encodes CAWRQSRDSPMNTEAFF. The variable domain in full, with the rest retrieved from reference TRBV30 and TRBJ1-1, is SQTIHQWPATLVQPVGSPLSLECTVEGTSNPNLYWYRQAAGRGLQLLFYSVGIGQISSEVPQNLSASRPQDRQFILSSKKLLLSDSGFYLCAWRQSRDSPMNTEAFFGQGTRLTVV.

This clonotype was counted many times. V gene TRBV19 combines with J gene TRBJ1-2; no definite D call. Germline V lookup: CDR1 LNHDA, CDR2 SQIVND (reference sequence). This CDR3 comprises 11 residues. V was shortened by 5 bases and J by 6 bases, with 7 bases between the two germline ends. Here the CDR3 reads CASSYLDGYTF. In DNA, the CDR3 is TGTGCCAGTAGTTACTTGGATGGCTACACCTTC.

This clonotype was seen repeatedly, ten times or more. The chain couples TRBV10-3 to TRBJ1-1, with D perhaps TRBD1 (5 bases). The CDR3 has 15 amino acids. V was shortened by 1 base and J by 1 base, with 10 bases between the two germline ends. Per germline, CDR1 ENHRY and CDR2 SYGVKD. The CDR3 here is CAISEFGGQNTEAFF. DNA for the CDR3: TGTGCCATCAGTGAGTTCGGGGGTCAGAACACTGAAGCTTTCTTT.

This chain connects TRBV5-1 to TRBJ2-5, with 7 bases identical to TRBD2. The junction had 7 bases not matched to a gene; V was cut back by 0 bases and J by 2 bases. This CDR3 region has 16 residues. CDR1 and CDR2 (germline): SGHRS, YFSETQ. The CDR3 sequence is CASSLAGGGLQETQYF. As DNA, the CDR3 is TGCGCCAGCAGCTTGGCGGGGGGAGGTCTACAAGAGACCCAGTACTTC. Drawing the rest from reference TRBV5-1 and TRBJ2-5, the complete variable domain is KAGVTQTPRYLIKTRGQQVTLSCSPISGHRSVSWYQQTPGQGLQFLFEYFSETQRNKGNFPGRFSGRQFSNSRSEMNVSTLELGDSALYLCASSLAGGGLQETQYFGPGTRLLVL.

This clonotype was recorded many times. The rearrangement links TRBV7-2 to TRBJ2-2; 7 bases are a match to TRBD1. Germline V CDR1 and CDR2: SGHTA, FQGNSA. V shed 5 bases, J shed 6 bases, and the junction held 3 bases outside the gene matches. The length of the CDR3 is 13 residues. This chain's CDR3 is CASSIQGPGELFF. The CDR3 bases are TGTGCCAGCAGCATACAGGGGCCCGGGGAGCTGTTTTTT.

Worth noting for this clonotype: A read error is possible here, since a much larger clone lies one base away. Lacking the conserved final phenylalanine or tryptophan, this CDR3 likely reflects a read error. The rearrangement uses TRBV6-1 and TRBJ1-1; weak D call: TRBD1 (5 bases). The CDR3 covers 14 residues. From germline, CDR1 is MNHNS and CDR2 SASEGT. V was shortened by 8 bases and J by 4 bases, with 17 bases between the two germline ends. The CDR3 reads CASFIGGTGTEAFL. CDR3 nucleotide sequence: TGTGCCAGCTTTATTGGGGGAACCGGCACTGAAGCTTTCCTT.

This clonotype was recorded many times. This chain joins TRBV30 and TRBJ1-1, with D possibly matching TRBD1 (5 bases). From germline, CDR1 is GTSNPN and CDR2 SVGIG (reference sequence). This CDR3 spans 15 amino acids. The V end was cut by 3 bases, the J end by 5 bases, with 19 bases between. The DNA of the CDR3 is TGTGCCTGGAGCTTCGGGGCGATTGAGGTTACTGAAGCTTTCTTT. The encoded protein is CAWSFGAIEVTEAFF.

V and J are TRBV20-1 and TRBJ2-5; D tentatively reads TRBD1 or TRBD2 (5 bases each). Germline assignment: CDR1 DFQATT and CDR2 SNEGSKA (reference sequence). The V end lost 3 bases, the J end lost 1 base, and 18 bases lay between the germline ends. The length of the CDR3 is 16 residues. CDR3 in amino acids: CSASRAGTGIQETQYF. The CDR3 DNA reads TGCAGTGCTAGCCGGGCGGGTACAGGCATCCAAGAGACCCAGTACTTC.

The table lists this clonotype with many counts. The chain employs TRBV7-2 and TRBJ1-1; the D gene is possibly TRBD1 (6 bases). The CDR3 contains 16 residues. Looked up from germline, CDR1 is SGHTA and CDR2 is FQGNSA. V shed 4 bases and J shed 0 bases, with 15 bases lying between them. CDR3 region: CASSSSWGQLNTEAFF. The CDR3 nucleotides read TGTGCCAGCAGCTCCAGCTGGGGGCAGTTGAACACTGAAGCTTTCTTT.

This rearrangement joins TRBV20-1 to TRBJ1-1; D uncertain. Germline CDR1 DFQATT, CDR2 SNEGSKA (reference sequence). Trimming pared 5 bases from V and 5 bases from J, leaving 12 bases between. The CDR3 runs to 12 residues. Here the CDR3 reads CSAHKELTEAFF. The CDR3 nucleotides read TGCAGTGCTCATAAGGAGCTAACTGAAGCTTTCTTT.

The chain links TRBV6-1 to TRBJ2-7; the match to TRBD2 covers 10 bases. The length of the CDR3 is 17 residues. Trimming at V came to 6 bases and at J to 1 base, leaving 12 bases not matched to a gene. The germline CDR1 and CDR2 sequences are MNHNS and SASEGT. CDR3 sequence: CASRPVPSGSQSYEQYF. The CDR3 DNA sequence: TGTGCCAGCAGGCCCGTTCCTAGCGGGAGTCAGTCCTACGAGCAGTACTTC.

The chain combines TRBV6-1 with TRBJ1-5, with D tentatively TRBD1 (5 bases). This CDR3 contains 15 residues. CDR1 MNHNS and CDR2 SASEGT come from the germline V gene. The V gene lost 6 bases and the J gene lost 4 bases, with 16 bases spanning the gap. In DNA form, the CDR3 reads TGTGCCAGCAGAACCGGGACCGGGCTGAATCAGCCCCAGCATTTT. Protein: CASRTGTGLNQPQHF.

V usage is TRBV7-3 and J usage is TRBJ2-2; a possible D gene is TRBD2 (5 bases). The germline V gene encodes CDR1 SGHTA and CDR2 FQGTGA. Between the trimmed V and J ends, which lost 1 base and 7 bases, there was a span of 10 bases. CDR3 length: 14 amino acids. In DNA, the CDR3 is TGTGCCAGCAGCTTAAGGTCCGGGATCGGGGAGCTGTTTTTT. It specifies CASSLRSGIGELFF.

This clonotype showed up many times. The genes are TRBV25-1 and TRBJ1-2; 9 bases align to TRBD1. V lost 5 bases to trimming and J lost 4 bases; unmatched junction nucleotides: 8. CDR3 length equals 15 residues. Germline values: CDR1 MGHDK, CDR2 SYGVNS. The CDR3 sequence is CASSSNRGRGYGYTF. The CDR3 DNA sequence: TGTGCCAGCAGTTCTAACAGGGGGCGCGGCTATGGCTACACCTTC.

In its sample, this clonotype was seen many times. J is TRBJ2-5 and V is TRBV27; 8 nucleotides line up with TRBD2. J gave up 5 bases and V 2 bases, and 10 bases lay outside the gene matches. The CDR3 is made up of 16 amino acids. In germline, CDR1 is MNHEY, CDR2 SMNVEV (reference sequence). The CDR3 coding sequence is TGTGCCAGCAGTTTAAGCCCCGGGAGGGAGGGGGAGACCCAGTACTTC. Its protein is CASSLSPGREGETQYF.

This clonotype was detected ten times or more. This chain uses TRBV6-5 with TRBJ2-7; possible D gene TRBD1, 7 bases. This CDR3 region has 18 residues. Trimming pared 5 bases from V and 3 bases from J, leaving 26 bases between. Germline-derived CDR1 and CDR2 are MNHEY and SVGAGI. The CDR3 coding sequence is TGTGCCAGCAGTCCCCGGGACAGAGCCGGACTACCCAACTACGAGCAGTACTTC. It yields the protein CASSPRDRAGLPNYEQYF.

Ten or more counts support this clonotype. This chain connects TRBV20-1 to TRBJ1-6; tentative D call: TRBD1 (5 bases). V lost 1 base, J lost 4 bases, and 26 bases lay in between. The CDR3 is made up of 20 amino acids. Germline values: CDR1 DFQATT, CDR2 SNEGSKA (reference sequence). CDR3 sequence (DNA): TGCAGTGCTAGAGTCCCACGCCCCCCCGGGGGGTCAATTTATAATTCACCCCTCCACTTT. This translates into CSARVPRPPGGSIYNSPLHF.

This clonotype has at least ten counts. This chain uses TRBV7-3 with TRBJ1-6; D is uncertain. Germline V lookup: CDR1 SGHTA, CDR2 FQGTGA. The CDR3 extends over 16 amino acids. V lost 0 bases and J 0 bases, leaving 6 bases between the germline ends. This CDR3 is CASSLTGSSYNSPLHF. Written as DNA, the CDR3 is TGTGCCAGCAGCTTAACCGGGAGCTCCTATAATTCACCCCTCCACTTT.

This clonotype was found many times. The rearrangement links TRBV7-2 to TRBJ2-4, with a tentative D call TRBD2 (6 bases). The CDR3 has 14 residues. V shed 7 bases and J shed 10 bases, with 20 bases lying between them. CDR1 and CDR2 (germline): SGHTA, FQGNSA. As DNA, the CDR3 is TGTGCCAGCACCCCGGGAGCAGGCCAAGGAATTCAGTACTTC. Translation: CASTPGAGQGIQYF.

This clonotype came up many times. V gene TRBV2 combines with J gene TRBJ1-2; 11 bases match TRBD1. Germline V lookup: CDR1 SNHLY, CDR2 FYNNEI. V lost 6 bases to trimming and J lost 7 bases; unmatched junction nucleotides: 13. The CDR3 consists of 16 residues. Here the CDR3 reads CASRLAIGTGGFGYTF. The CDR3 DNA reads TGTGCCAGCAGGTTGGCCATTGGGACAGGGGGATTTGGCTACACCTTC.

The chain carries TRBV7-9 and TRBJ2-5; 9 positions match TRBD2. After removal of 2 bases from V and 4 bases from J, the junction contained 5 bases not matched to a gene. The CDR3 consists of 15 residues. Germline loops: CDR1 SEHNR, CDR2 FQNEAQ (reference sequence). Written as DNA, the CDR3 is TGTGCCAGCAGCTTACTAGCGGGAAGTCCAGAGACCCAGTACTTC. Residues: CASSLLAGSPETQYF.